This T cell receptor (beta chain) was documented in a study of blood T cell repertoires in COVID-19. This CDR3 spans 14 amino acids. Germline V CDR1 and CDR2: SGHAT, FQNNGV. Losses at the gene ends were 2 bases for V and 6 bases for J; bases not matched to a gene: 7. Libraries were prepared by immunoSEQ multiplex PCR; TCRdb keeps only in-frame clonotypes and omits some of them. The sample lists about 370,000 clones, more than 70% seen once, with less than 3.5% in the top ten. The sample taken for sequencing was peripheral blood. The clonotype originates from a woman aged 25 to 45 with COVID-19, enrolled during active disease. The chain couples TRBV11-2 to TRBJ2-7; 7 bases are shared with TRBD2. CDR3 coding DNA: TGTGCCAGCAGCTTAAGGGGAGGGTGGGGCGAGCAGTACGTC. Translation: CASSLRGGWGEQYV.